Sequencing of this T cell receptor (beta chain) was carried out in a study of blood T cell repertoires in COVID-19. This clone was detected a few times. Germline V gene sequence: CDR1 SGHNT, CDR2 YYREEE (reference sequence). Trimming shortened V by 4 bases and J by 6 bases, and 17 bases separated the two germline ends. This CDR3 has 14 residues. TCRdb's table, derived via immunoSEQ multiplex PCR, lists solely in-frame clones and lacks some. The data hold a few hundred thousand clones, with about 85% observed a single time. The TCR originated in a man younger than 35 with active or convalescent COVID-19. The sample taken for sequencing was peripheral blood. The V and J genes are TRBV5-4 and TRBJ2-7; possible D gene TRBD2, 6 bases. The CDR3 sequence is CASSPSLGGPEQYF. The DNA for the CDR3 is TGTGCCAGCAGCCCGTCCCTGGGAGGACCCGAGCAGTACTTC.